Given below is one TCR beta chain in context. Its specificity is unknown. The CDR3 length is 13 residues. Trimming shortened V by 4 bases and J by 5 bases, and 9 bases separated the two germline ends. The germline gives CDR1 SGHVS, CDR2 FNYEAQ. The data derive from a study of regulatory T cells in long-lasting Graves disease. The time point is: newly diagnosed GD, antithyroid drugs for less than 3 months. PBMCs were the source of the RNA used for TCR sequencing. The peripheral blood volume drawn was around 9.6 milliliters, and it was collected into EDTA tubes. Findings and limits, study-wide: Reduced TCR diversity was observed in persistent Graves' patients versus newly diagnosed patients. Newly diagnosed disease favored TRBV20-1 and TRBJ2-1 over persistent disease.

Building of the TCR beta libraries involved iRepertoire HTBI primers and Arm-PCR of CDR3 regions. TCRdb re-called the multiplex PCR reads through MiXCR, storing one row per CDR3 protein. Among 200,000 to 250,000 distinct CDR3 sequences listed, around 19% were seen once. This clonotype was sampled from a female donor with Graves disease. The chain uses TRBV7-6 and TRBJ2-1, with TRBD1 as a possible D gene (6 bases). The sequencing used peripheral blood mononuclear cells (PBMCs), collected at new diagnosis, from a patient treated with antithyroid drugs. DNA of the CDR3: TGTGCCAGCAGCTCGGGACAACACAATGAGCAGTTCTTC. Translated: CASSSGQHNEQFF.